The present T cell receptor beta chain was sequenced within a study of cytomegalovirus exposure and HLA in healthy donors. PCR used 60 Vbeta primers and 13 Jbeta primers. TCRdb keeps only in-frame clones here, not all; method: immunoSEQ multiplex PCR. The repertoire includes some 150,000 clones, 70% of them detected once, and 1.5% to 2% sits in the top ten. The receptor was derived from a young woman in good health and CMV-seronegative. The specimen sequenced was PBMCs.

As DNA, the CDR3 is TGTGCCAGCAGTGAACCGGGGGGCCGCACCTACGAGCAGTACGTC. Amino acid sequence: CASSEPGGRTYEQYV. The rearrangement links TRBV28 to TRBJ2-7, with D possibly TRBD2 on 7 matching bases. From germline, CDR1 is MDHEN and CDR2 SYDVKM. V lost 5 bases and J 2 bases, leaving 16 bases between the germline ends. The CDR3 has 15 residues.